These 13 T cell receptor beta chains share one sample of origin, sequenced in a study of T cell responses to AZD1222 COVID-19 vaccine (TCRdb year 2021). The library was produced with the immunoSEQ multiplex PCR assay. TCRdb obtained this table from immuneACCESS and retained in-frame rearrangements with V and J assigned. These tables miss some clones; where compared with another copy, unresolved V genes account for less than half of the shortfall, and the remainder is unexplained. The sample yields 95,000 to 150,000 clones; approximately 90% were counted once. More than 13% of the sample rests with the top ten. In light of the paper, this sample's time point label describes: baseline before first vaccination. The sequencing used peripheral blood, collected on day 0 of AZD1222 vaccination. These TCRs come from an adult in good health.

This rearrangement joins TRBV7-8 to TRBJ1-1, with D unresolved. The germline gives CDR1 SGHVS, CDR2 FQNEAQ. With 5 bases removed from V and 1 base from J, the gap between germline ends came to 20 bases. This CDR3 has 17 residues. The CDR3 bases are TGTGCCAGCAGCAACACCGCCCTGCGGGGAACGAACACTGAAGCTTTCTTT. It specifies CASSNTALRGTNTEAFF.

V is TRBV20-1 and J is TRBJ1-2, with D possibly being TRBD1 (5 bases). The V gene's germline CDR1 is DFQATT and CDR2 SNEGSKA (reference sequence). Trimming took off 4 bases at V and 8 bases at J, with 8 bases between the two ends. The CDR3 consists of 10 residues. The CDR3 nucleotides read TGCAGTGCTACACAGGAGGGCTACACCTTC. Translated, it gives CSATQEGYTF.

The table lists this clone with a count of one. As DNA, the CDR3 is TGTGCCAGCAGTTTCGACGGGAGGGGCACTGAAGCTTTCTTT. It translates to CASSFDGRGTEAFF. The genes are TRBV28 and TRBJ1-1, with TRBD1 as a possible D gene (5 bases). V lost 3 bases, J lost 4 bases, and 12 bases lay in between. The CDR3 is made up of 14 amino acids. Germline assignment: CDR1 MDHEN and CDR2 SYDVKM.

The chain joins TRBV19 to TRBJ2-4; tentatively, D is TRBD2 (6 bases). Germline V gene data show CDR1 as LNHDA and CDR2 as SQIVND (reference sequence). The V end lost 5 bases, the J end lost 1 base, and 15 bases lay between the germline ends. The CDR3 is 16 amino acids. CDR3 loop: CASSLSGYGAKNIQYF. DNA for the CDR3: TGTGCCAGTAGTCTCAGCGGGTATGGGGCCAAAAACATTCAGTACTTC.

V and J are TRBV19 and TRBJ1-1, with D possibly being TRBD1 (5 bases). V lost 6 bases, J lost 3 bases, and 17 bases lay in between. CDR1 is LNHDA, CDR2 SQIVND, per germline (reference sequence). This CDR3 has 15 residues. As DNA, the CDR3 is TGTGCCAGTAGCCCAGGGTTCGGGGCGGACACTGAAGCTTTCTTT. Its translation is CASSPGFGADTEAFF.

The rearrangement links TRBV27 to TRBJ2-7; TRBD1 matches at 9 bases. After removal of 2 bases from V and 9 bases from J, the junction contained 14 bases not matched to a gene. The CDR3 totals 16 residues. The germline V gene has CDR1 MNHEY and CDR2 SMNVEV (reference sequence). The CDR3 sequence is CASSLVFGTGLVGQYF. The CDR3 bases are TGTGCCAGCAGTTTAGTTTTTGGGACAGGGCTTGTTGGGCAGTACTTC.

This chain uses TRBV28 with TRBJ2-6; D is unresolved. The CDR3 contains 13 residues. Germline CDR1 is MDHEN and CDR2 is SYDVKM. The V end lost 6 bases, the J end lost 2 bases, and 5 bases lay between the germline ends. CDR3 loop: CASRTPGANVLTF. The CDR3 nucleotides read TGTGCCAGCAGGACCCCTGGGGCCAACGTCCTGACTTTC.

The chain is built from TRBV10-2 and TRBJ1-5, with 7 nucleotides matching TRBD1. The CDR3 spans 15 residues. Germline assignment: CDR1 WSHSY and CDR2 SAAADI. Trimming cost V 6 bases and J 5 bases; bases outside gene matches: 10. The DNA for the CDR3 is TGCGCCAGCAGAACTCAGGGGGATCGAGATCAGCCCCAGCATTTT. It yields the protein CASRTQGDRDQPQHF.

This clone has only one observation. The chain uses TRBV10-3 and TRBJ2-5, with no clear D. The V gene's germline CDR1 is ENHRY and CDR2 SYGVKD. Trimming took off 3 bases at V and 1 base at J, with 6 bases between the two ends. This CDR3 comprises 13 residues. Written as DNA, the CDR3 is TGTGCCATCAGTGACGTGACCCAAGAGACCCAGTACTTC. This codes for CAISDVTQETQYF.

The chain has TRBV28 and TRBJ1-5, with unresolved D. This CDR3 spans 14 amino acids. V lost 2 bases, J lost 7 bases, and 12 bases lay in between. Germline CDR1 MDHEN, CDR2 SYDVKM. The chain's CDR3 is CASSLDLRGQPQHF. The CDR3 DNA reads TGTGCCAGCAGTTTAGACCTCCGCGGGCAGCCCCAGCATTTT.

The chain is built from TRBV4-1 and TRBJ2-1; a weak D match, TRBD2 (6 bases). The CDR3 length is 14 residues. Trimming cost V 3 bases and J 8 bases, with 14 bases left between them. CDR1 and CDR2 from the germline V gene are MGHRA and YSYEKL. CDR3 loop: CASSQGGWSDEQFF. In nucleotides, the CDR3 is TGCGCCAGCAGCCAGGGGGGTTGGAGCGATGAGCAGTTCTTC.

The CDR3 region has the DNA TGTGCCAGCAGTCCCGCCCTACTAGCGGGAGCAGATACGCAGTATTTT. Protein: CASSPALLAGADTQYF. The V call is TRBV28, the J call TRBJ2-3, with 11 bases aligning to TRBD2. This CDR3 comprises 16 residues. Trimming at V came to 5 bases and at J to 4 bases, leaving 8 bases not matched to a gene. Germline V gene sequence: CDR1 MDHEN, CDR2 SYDVKM.

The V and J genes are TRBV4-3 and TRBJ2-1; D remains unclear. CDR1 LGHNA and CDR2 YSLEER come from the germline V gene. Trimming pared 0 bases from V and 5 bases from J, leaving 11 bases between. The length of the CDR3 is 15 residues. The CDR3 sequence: CASSQDLGFDNEQFF. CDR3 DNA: TGCGCCAGCAGCCAAGATCTAGGATTTGACAATGAGCAGTTCTTC.